What follows are 4 T cell receptor beta chains derived from one specimen sequenced in a study of blood T cell repertoires in COVID-19. Generated by immunoSEQ multiplex PCR, the TCRdb table keeps only in-frame clones and is missing some. The sample has under 500,000 clones, approximately 90% seen once. Sequencing used peripheral blood. These receptors originate from a woman aged 25 to 39 with acute or convalescent COVID-19.

The V and J genes are TRBV4-1 and TRBJ2-7, with 11 bases fitting TRBD1. Per the germline V gene, CDR1 is MGHRA and CDR2 is YSYEKL. The CDR3 length is 17 residues. The V segment lost 0 bases and the J segment 5 bases; nucleotides outside the gene matches: 9. CDR3 region: CASSQEGWDRGMNEQYF. DNA of the CDR3: TGCGCCAGCAGCCAAGAAGGCTGGGACAGGGGGATGAACGAGCAGTACTTC.

This clone was detected only a few times. J is TRBJ1-6 and V is TRBV10-3, with 7 bases matching TRBD1. This CDR3 is built from 15 residues. CDR1 and CDR2 from the germline V gene are ENHRY and SYGVKD. V lost 2 bases to trimming and J lost 9 bases; unmatched junction nucleotides: 7. Written as DNA, the CDR3 is TGTGCCATCAGTGAGGGGTACAGGGGTGTTTCACCCCTCCACTTT. Amino acid sequence: CAISEGYRGVSPLHF.

The V gene is TRBV10-1, the J gene TRBJ2-3; 7 bases map to TRBD1. The junction had 4 bases not matched to a gene; V was cut back by 4 bases and J by 6 bases. From germline, CDR1 is WNHNN and CDR2 SYGVQD (reference sequence). CDR3 length: 13 residues. The CDR3 sequence is CASSADRWDTQYF. CDR3 in DNA: TGCGCCAGCAGTGCGGACAGGTGGGATACGCAGTATTTT.

The chain carries TRBV5-1 and TRBJ1-2; 8 nucleotides agree with TRBD1. Germline trimming cut 4 bases from V and 7 bases from J; bases unmatched to any gene: 6. Per germline, CDR1 SGHRS and CDR2 YFSETQ. The CDR3 loop spans 13 amino acids. The CDR3: CASSGRQGFGYTF. CDR3 DNA: TGCGCCAGCAGCGGCAGACAGGGGTTTGGCTACACCTTC.